These 10 T cell receptor beta chains were sequenced from one sample in a study of blood T cell repertoires in COVID-19. The table came from immunoSEQ multiplex PCR; TCRdb's copy has only in-frame clones and leaves some out. Of about 70,000 clones in the sample, about 91% were seen once. The material sequenced was peripheral blood. The receptors derive from a man in his forties or fifties with active COVID-19.

The V gene is TRBV6-5, the J gene TRBJ1-5, with 10 bases lining up with TRBD1. CDR3 length: 15 amino acids. V shed 9 bases, J shed 0 bases, and the junction held 5 bases outside the gene matches. Germline assignment: CDR1 MNHEY and CDR2 SVGAGI. For the CDR3, the DNA is TGTGCCAGTAGCCGGGACAGGGGTAGCAATCAGCCCCAGCATTTT. It codes for CASSRDRGSNQPQHF.

The chain is built from TRBV5-4 and TRBJ1-2; tentatively, D is TRBD1 (5 bases). Germline V gene data show CDR1 as SGHNT and CDR2 as YYREEE (reference sequence). V lost 5 bases to trimming and J lost 8 bases, with 13 bases between them. The CDR3 is made up of 12 amino acids. In DNA form, the CDR3 reads TGTGCCAGCAGTTTCCAGGGAGGAGGCTACACCTTC. Its translation: CASSFQGGGYTF.

The V gene is TRBV7-2, the J gene TRBJ1-4; unclear D gene. V was pared by 4 bases and J by 4 bases, with 16 bases between. The CDR3 is made up of 16 amino acids. Germline-derived CDR1 and CDR2 are SGHTA and FQGNSA. The CDR3: CASSSSLGIGNEKLFF. For the CDR3, the DNA is TGTGCCAGCAGCTCCTCACTAGGGATCGGTAATGAAAAACTGTTTTTT.

In DNA form, the CDR3 reads TGTGCCAGCGCGGGGGGCTATATCGGAGAGACCCAGTACTTC. Amino acid sequence: CASAGGYIGETQYF. The V gene is TRBV6-5, the J gene TRBJ2-5; TRBD2 matches 8 bases. Germline lookup yields CDR1 MNHEY and CDR2 SVGAGI. This CDR3 region has 14 residues. The V segment lost 8 bases and the J segment 4 bases; nucleotides outside the gene matches: 9.

The sample holds many counts of this clone. The V call is TRBV25-1, the J call TRBJ2-1; D might be TRBD2 (7 bases). CDR3 size: 18 residues. V was pared by 5 bases and J by 0 bases, with 20 bases between. Germline CDR1 MGHDK, CDR2 SYGVNS. CDR3 nucleotides: TGTGCCAGCAGTAACGCTTGGGGGGGGCCCAGCTCCTACAATGAGCAGTTCTTC. Its translation is CASSNAWGGPSSYNEQFF.

The chain is built from TRBV27 and TRBJ2-4, with TRBD1 matching 7 bases. Germline V gene lookup returns CDR1 MNHEY and CDR2 SMNVEV (reference sequence). J lost 9 bases, V lost 3 bases, and 17 bases had no gene match. CDR3 length equals 17 residues. The CDR3 nucleotides read TGTGCCAGCAGTTTCCGAGCCCCGCGACAGGGCGAGGGCATTCAGTACTTC. It codes for CASSFRAPRQGEGIQYF.

The chain is built from TRBV29-1 and TRBJ2-1; D gene unclear. Germline V gene lookup returns CDR1 SQVTM and CDR2 ANQGSEA. V was pared by 2 bases and J by 12 bases, with 14 bases between. The CDR3 length is 12 residues. The CDR3 DNA is TGCAGCGTTGAATCTTTGGCTAGTGGGCAGTTCTTC. Encoded protein: CSVESLASGQFF.

This clone was counted a single time. CDR3 sequence (DNA): TGCAGCGTTGTGGTAGCGGGGGGACCCACAGATACGCAGTATTTT. This gives the protein CSVVVAGGPTDTQYF. The gene calls are TRBV29-1 and TRBJ2-3; 10 bases map to TRBD2. CDR3 length equals 15 residues. Losses at the gene ends were 4 bases for V and 2 bases for J; bases not matched to a gene: 6. Germline V lookup: CDR1 SQVTM, CDR2 ANQGSEA.

This chain connects TRBV20-1 to TRBJ2-5; 10 bases map to TRBD2. Germline assignment: CDR1 DFQATT and CDR2 SNEGSKA (reference sequence). CDR3 length: 13 amino acids. V trimming: 3 bases; J trimming: 5 bases; junction bases outside the gene matches: 3. The CDR3 DNA is TGCAGTGCTAGTAGCGGGGGGCGGGAGACCCAGTACTTC. Protein sequence: CSASSGGRETQYF.

The rearrangement uses TRBV25-1 and TRBJ2-7; 10 bases match TRBD1. Losses at the gene ends were 8 bases for V and 7 bases for J; bases not matched to a gene: 5. Looked up from germline, CDR1 is MGHDK and CDR2 is SYGVNS. This CDR3 spans 12 amino acids. The CDR3 spells CASGGQGYEQYF. In DNA form, the CDR3 reads TGTGCCAGCGGGGGACAGGGGTATGAGCAGTACTTC.